The TCR beta chain under discussion was sequenced for a study of early T cells in non-severe SARS-CoV-2 infection. Individual cDNA molecules each received unique molecular identifiers attached to them. From the 5' RACE reads, TCRdb called clonotypes with MiXCR, one entry per CDR3 protein. The profile shows over 9,000 distinct CDR3 sequences, 4.8% of them singletons. With 6 bases removed from V and 5 bases from J, the gap between germline ends came to 7 bases. CDR3 size: 11 residues. Germline-derived CDR1 and CDR2 are KGHSH and LQKENI. This sequence joins TRBV18 and TRBJ1-1, with no clear D. The origin of this receptor is an adult who was a healthcare worker with PCR-confirmed SARS-CoV-2 infection or an uninfected control (not recorded which). The specimen was whole blood. The CDR3 protein is CASSLETEAFF. For the CDR3, the DNA is TGTGCCAGCTCCCTCGAAACTGAAGCTTTCTTT.